This TCR beta chain is from a study of OX40 agonist ivuxolimab in advanced cancers. Turning to the study itself: Clinicians treated patients with ivuxolimab, an agonistic anti-OX40 (CD134) antibody.

The assay was immunoSEQ multiplex PCR, and TCRdb's table has in-frame clones only and misses some. This table has about 84,000 clones, 75% to 90% appearing once. The starting material was CD4+ or CD8+ T cells sorted from blood, obtained in a trial of the OX40 agonist ivuxolimab. This TCR came from an adult with an advanced solid tumor such as melanoma, head and neck, liver or kidney cancer.

CDR3 nucleotides: TGTGCCAGCACCGGGGGACAGGGCTACGAGCAGTACTTC. The encoded protein is CASTGGQGYEQYF. The J gene is TRBJ2-7, the V gene TRBV2; 9 bases are shared with TRBD1. Germline trimming cut 7 bases from V and 3 bases from J; bases unmatched to any gene: 4. The CDR3 is 13 residues long. Germline CDR1 SNHLY, CDR2 FYNNEI.